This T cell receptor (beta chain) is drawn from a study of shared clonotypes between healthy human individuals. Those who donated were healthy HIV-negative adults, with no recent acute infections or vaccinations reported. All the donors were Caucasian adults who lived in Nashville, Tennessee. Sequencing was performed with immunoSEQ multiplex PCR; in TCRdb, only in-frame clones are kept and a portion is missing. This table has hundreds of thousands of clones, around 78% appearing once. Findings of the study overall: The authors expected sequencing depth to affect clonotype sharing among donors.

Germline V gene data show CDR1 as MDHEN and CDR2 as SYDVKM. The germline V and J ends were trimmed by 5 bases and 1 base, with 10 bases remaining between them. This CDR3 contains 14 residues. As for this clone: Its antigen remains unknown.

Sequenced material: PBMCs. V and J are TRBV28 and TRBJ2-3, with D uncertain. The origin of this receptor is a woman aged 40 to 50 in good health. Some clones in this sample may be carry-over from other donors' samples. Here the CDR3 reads CASSPATRTDTQYF. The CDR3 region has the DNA TGTGCCAGCAGTCCAGCGACCCGCACAGATACGCAGTATTTT.